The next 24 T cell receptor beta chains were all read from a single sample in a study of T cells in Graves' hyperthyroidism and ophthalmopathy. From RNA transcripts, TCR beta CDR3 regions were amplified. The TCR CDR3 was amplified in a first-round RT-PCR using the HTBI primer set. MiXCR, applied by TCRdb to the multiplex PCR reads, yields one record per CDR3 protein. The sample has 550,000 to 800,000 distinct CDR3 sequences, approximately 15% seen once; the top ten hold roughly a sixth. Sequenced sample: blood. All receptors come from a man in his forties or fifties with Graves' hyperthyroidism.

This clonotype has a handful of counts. CDR3 in amino acids: CASSSRNEQFF. The CDR3 DNA follows: TGTGCCAGCAGCTCACGTAACGAGCAGTTCTTC. The gene calls are TRBV7-2 and TRBJ2-1; D unclear. V gave up 4 bases and J gave up 10 bases, with 8 bases separating them. Germline CDR1 is SGHTA and CDR2 is FQGNSA. This CDR3 has 11 residues.

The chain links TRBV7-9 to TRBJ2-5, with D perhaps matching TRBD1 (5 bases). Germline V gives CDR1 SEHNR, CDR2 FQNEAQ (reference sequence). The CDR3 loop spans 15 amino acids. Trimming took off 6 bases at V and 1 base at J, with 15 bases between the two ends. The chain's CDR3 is CASSLVRGFQETQYF. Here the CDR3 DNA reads TGTGCCAGCAGTCTGGTTAGGGGATTCCAAGAGACCCAGTACTTC.

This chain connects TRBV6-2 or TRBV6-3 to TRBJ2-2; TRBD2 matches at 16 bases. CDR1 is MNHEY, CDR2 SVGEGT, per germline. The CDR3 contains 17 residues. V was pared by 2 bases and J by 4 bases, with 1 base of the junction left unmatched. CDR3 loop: CASSYGTSGRGTGELFF. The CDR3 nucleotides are TGTGCCAGCAGTTACGGGACTAGCGGGAGGGGCACCGGGGAGCTGTTTTTT.

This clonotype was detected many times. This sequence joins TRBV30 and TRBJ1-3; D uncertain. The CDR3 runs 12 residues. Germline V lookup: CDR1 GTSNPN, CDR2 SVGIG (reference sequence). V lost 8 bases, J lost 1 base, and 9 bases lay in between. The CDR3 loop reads CAQTISGNTIYF. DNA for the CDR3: TGTGCCCAGACCATATCTGGAAACACCATATATTTT. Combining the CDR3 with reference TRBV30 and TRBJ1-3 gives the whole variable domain SQTIHQWPATLVQPVGSPLSLECTVEGTSNPNLYWYRQAAGRGLQLLFYSVGIGQISSEVPQNLSASRPQDRQFILSSKKLLLSDSGFYLCAQTISGNTIYFGEGSWLTVV.

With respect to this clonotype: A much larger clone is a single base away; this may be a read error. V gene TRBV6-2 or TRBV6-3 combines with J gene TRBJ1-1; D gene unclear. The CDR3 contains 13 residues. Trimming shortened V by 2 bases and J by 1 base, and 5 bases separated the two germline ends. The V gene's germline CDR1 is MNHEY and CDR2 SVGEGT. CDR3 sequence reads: CASSYEQNTEAFF. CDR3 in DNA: TGTGCCAGCAGTTACGAGCAGAACACTGAAGCTTTCTTT.

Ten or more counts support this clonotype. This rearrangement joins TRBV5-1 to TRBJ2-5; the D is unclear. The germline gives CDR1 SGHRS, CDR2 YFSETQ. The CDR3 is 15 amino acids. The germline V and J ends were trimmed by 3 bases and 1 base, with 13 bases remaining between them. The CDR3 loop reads CASSSLPGTQETQYF. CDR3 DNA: TGCGCCAGCAGCTCCCTCCCAGGAACCCAAGAGACCCAGTACTTC.

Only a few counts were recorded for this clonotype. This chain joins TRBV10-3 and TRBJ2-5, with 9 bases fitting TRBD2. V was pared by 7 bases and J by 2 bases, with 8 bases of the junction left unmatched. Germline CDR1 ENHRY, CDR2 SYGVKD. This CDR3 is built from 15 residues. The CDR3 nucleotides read TGTGCCATCAAGAATAGCGGGAGAGGGCAAGAGACCCAGTACTTC. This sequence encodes CAIKNSGRGQETQYF.

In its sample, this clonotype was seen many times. DNA for the CDR3: TGTGCCAGCAGCGCTTTCCTCCCTCCTGTAGGGAATGAGCAGTTCTTC. This gives the protein CASSAFLPPVGNEQFF. The chain uses TRBV11-2 and TRBJ2-1, with no clear D. Trimming left V 5 bases short and J 7 bases short, with 21 bases between. The CDR3 sequence is 16 residues long. Germline CDR1 and CDR2: SGHAT and FQNNGV.

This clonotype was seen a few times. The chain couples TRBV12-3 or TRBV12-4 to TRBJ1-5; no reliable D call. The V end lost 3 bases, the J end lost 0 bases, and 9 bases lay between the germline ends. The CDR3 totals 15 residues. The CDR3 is CASSFNSPSNQPQHF. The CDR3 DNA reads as TGTGCCAGCAGTTTTAACAGTCCTAGCAATCAGCCCCAGCATTTT.

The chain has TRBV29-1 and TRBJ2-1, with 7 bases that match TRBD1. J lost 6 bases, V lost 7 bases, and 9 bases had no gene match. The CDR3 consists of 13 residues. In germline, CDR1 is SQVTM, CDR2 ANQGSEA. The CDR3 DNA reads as TGCAGCGCCCGGGACAGTTCACCCAATGAGCAGTTCTTC. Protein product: CSARDSSPNEQFF.

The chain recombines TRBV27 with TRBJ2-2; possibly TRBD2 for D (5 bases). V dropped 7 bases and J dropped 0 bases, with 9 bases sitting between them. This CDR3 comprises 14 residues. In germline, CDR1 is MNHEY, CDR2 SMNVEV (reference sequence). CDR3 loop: CASKELANTGELFF. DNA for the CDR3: TGTGCCAGCAAAGAACTAGCGAACACCGGGGAGCTGTTTTTT.

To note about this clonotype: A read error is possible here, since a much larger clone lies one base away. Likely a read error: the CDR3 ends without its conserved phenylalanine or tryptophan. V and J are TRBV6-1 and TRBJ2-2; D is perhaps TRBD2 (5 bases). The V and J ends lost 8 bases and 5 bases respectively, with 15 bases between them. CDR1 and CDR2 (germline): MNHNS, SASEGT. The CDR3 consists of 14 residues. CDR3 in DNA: TGTGCCAGCTCTGCGGGTGGATTTACCGGGGAGCTGTTTGTT. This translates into CASSAGGFTGELFV.

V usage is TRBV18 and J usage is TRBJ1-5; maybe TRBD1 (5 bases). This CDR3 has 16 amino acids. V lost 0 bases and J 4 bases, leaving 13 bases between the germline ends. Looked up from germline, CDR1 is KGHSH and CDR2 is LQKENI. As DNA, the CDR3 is TGTGCCAGCTCACCACCCTCCAGGGCTGCGAATCAGCCCCAGCATTTT. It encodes CASSPPSRAANQPQHF.

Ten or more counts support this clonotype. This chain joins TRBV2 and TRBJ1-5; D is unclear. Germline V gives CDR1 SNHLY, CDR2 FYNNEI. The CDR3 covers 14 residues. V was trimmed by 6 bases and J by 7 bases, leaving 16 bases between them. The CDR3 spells CASSRDGVGQPQHF. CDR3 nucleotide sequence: TGTGCCAGCAGCCGTGATGGGGTCGGACAGCCCCAGCATTTT. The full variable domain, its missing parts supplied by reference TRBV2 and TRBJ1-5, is EPEVTQTPSHQVTQMGQEVILRCVPISNHLYFYWYRQILGQKVEFLVSFYNNEISEKSEIFDDQFSVERPDGSNFTLKIRSTKLEDSAMYFCASSRDGVGQPQHFGDGTRLSIL.

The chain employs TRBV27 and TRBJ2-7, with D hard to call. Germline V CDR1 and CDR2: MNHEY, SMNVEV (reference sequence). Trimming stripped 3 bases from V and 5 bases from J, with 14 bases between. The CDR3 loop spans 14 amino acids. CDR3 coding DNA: TGTGCCAGCAGTTTGATTAGTCGGATCGACGAGCAGTACTTC. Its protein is CASSLISRIDEQYF.

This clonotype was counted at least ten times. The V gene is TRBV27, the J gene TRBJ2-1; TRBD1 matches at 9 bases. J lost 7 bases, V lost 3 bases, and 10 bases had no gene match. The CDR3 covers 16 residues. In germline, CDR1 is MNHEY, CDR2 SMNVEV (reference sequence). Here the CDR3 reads CASSFIIDRGGNEQFF. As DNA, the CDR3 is TGTGCCAGCAGTTTTATTATAGACAGGGGGGGAAATGAGCAGTTCTTC.

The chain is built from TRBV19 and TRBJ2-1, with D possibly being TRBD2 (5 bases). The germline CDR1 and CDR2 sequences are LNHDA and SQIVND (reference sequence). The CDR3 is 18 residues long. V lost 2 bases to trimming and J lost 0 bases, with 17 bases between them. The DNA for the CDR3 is TGTGCCAGTAGTATAAGGTCCGGTAGCGCTCGCTCCTACAATGAGCAGTTCTTC. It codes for CASSIRSGSARSYNEQFF. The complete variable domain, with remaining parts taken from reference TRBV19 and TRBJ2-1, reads DGGITQSPKYLFRKEGQNVTLSCEQNLNHDAMYWYRQDPGQGLRLIYYSQIVNDFQKGDIAEGYSVSREKKESFPLTVTSAQKNPTAFYLCASSIRSGSARSYNEQFFGPGTRLTVL.

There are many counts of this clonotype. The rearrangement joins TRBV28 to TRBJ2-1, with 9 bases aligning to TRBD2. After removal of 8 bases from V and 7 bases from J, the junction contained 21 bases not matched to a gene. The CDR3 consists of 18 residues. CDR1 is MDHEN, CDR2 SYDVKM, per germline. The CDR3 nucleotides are TGTGCCAGCCCTCCTATCCCGCTAGCGGGACCCTATCGAAATGAGCAGTTCTTC. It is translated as CASPPIPLAGPYRNEQFF. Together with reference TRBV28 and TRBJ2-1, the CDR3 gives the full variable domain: DVKVTQSSRYLVKRTGEKVFLECVQDMDHENMFWYRQDPGLGLRLIYFSYDVKMKEKGDIPEGYSVSREKKERFSLILESASTNQTSMYLCASPPIPLAGPYRNEQFFGPGTRLTVL.

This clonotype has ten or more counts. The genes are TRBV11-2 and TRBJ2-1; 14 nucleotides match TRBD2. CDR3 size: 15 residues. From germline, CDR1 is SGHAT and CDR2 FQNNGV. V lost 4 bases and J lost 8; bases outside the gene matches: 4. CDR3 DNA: TGTGCCAGCAGCTGGGGGACTAGCGGGGGCTATGAGCAGTTCTTC. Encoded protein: CASSWGTSGGYEQFF.

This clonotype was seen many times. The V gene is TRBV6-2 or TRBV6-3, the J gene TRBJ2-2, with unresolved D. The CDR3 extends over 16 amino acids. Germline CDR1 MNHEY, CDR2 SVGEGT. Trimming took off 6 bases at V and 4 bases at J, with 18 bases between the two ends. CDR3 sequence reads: CASSRAPEYGTGELFF. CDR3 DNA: TGTGCCAGCAGCCGAGCCCCGGAGTACGGCACCGGGGAGCTGTTTTTT.

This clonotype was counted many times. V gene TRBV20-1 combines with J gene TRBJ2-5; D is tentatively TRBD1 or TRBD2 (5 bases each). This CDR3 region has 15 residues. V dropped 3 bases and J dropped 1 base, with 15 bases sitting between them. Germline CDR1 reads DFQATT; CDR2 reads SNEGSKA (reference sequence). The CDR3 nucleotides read TGCAGTGCTAGTGATTTTGGGACGCCCCAAGAGACCCAGTACTTC. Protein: CSASDFGTPQETQYF.

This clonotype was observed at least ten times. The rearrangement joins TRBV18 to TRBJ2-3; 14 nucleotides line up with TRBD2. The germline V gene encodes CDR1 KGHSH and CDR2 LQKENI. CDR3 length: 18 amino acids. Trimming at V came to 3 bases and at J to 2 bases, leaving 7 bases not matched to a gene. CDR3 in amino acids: CASSPGLAGGFLTDTQYF. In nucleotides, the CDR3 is TGTGCCAGCTCACCCGGACTAGCGGGAGGCTTCCTCACAGATACGCAGTATTTT.

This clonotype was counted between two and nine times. The CDR3 bases are TGTGCCAGCAGTTACTCGTTGGCGGGAGGCGTATACAATGAGCAGTTCTTC. Its translation is CASSYSLAGGVYNEQFF. The V call is TRBV6-5, the J call TRBJ2-1; 8 bases agree with TRBD2. Trimming took 0 bases from V and 4 from J; bases not matched to a gene: 8. The length of the CDR3 is 17 residues. The germline V gene encodes CDR1 MNHEY and CDR2 SVGAGI.

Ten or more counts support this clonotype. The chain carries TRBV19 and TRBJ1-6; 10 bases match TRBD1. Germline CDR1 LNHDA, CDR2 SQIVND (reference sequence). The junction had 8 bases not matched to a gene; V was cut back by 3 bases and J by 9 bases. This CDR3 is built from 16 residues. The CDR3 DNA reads TGTGCCAGTAGTATCGGAGCCGGGACAGGGGTTTCACCCCTCCACTTT. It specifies CASSIGAGTGVSPLHF.